This TCR beta chain appears in the sequencing data of a study of response to subunit inactivated influenza vaccine. Study findings and constraints: Only a handful of new T cells, the authors suggested, are recruited with each seasonal influenza vaccination.

J lost 2 bases, V lost 2 bases, and 3 bases had no gene match. Germline-derived CDR1 and CDR2 are MGHDK and SYGVNS. The CDR3 totals 14 residues. Each CDR3 protein is one row after TCRdb ran MiXCR on the RT-PCR reads. The sample contains about 540,000 distinct CDR3 sequences, 13% to 15% of which appear only once. Points on this clonotype: As yet, its antigen is unknown.

The receptor comes from a man between 50 and 59 years old who received an inactivated influenza vaccine. V and J are TRBV25-1 and TRBJ2-7; 7 nucleotides agree with TRBD1. The source was PBMCs from blood, collected less than 13 days after vaccination. CDR3 amino acids: CASSEGTDPYEQYF. Here the CDR3 DNA reads TGTGCCAGCAGTGAAGGGACAGACCCCTACGAGCAGTACTTC.